One and the same sample provided the 31 T cell receptor beta chains below, sequenced in a study of blood T cell repertoires in COVID-19. Generated by immunoSEQ multiplex PCR, the TCRdb table keeps only in-frame clones and is missing some. The profile shows 200,000 to 250,000 clones, 88% of them singletons. The sequenced material came from PBMCs or T cells enriched from blood (not recorded which). These receptors originate from a woman aged 50 to 60 with acute COVID-19.

The V call is TRBV5-1, the J call TRBJ2-5; 7 positions match TRBD1. The germline CDR1 and CDR2 sequences are SGHRS and YFSETQ. The CDR3 is 16 residues long. The ends lost 3 bases at V and 4 bases at J; junction bases unmatched: 12. The CDR3 is CASSSPETGSPETQYF. CDR3 nucleotide sequence: TGCGCCAGCAGCTCCCCCGAGACAGGGTCCCCAGAGACCCAGTACTTC.

The chain couples TRBV28 to TRBJ2-5, with 9 nucleotides matching TRBD2. Germline CDR1 MDHEN, CDR2 SYDVKM. CDR3 length: 15 amino acids. Trimming at V came to 5 bases and at J to 3 bases, leaving 7 bases not matched to a gene. CDR3 coding DNA: TGTGCCAGCAGTCCCGGCGGGGGGGCTAAAGAGACCCAGTACTTC. Its translation: CASSPGGGAKETQYF. Full variable domain (rest looked up from reference TRBV28 and TRBJ2-5): DVKVTQSSRYLVKRTGEKVFLECVQDMDHENMFWYRQDPGLGLRLIYFSYDVKMKEKGDIPEGYSVSREKKERFSLILESASTNQTSMYLCASSPGGGAKETQYFGPGTRLLVL.

This clone was seen only once. This sequence joins TRBV27 and TRBJ2-3; 7 nucleotides line up with TRBD2. The CDR3 extends over 17 amino acids. CDR1 MNHEY and CDR2 SMNVEV come from the germline V gene (reference sequence). V shed 4 bases and J 2 bases; nucleotides not matched to a gene: 12. CDR3 DNA: TGTGCCAGCAGTTCCCTCGCCGGGACTAAGACCACAGATACGCAGTATTTT. Amino acid sequence: CASSSLAGTKTTDTQYF.

This clone was seen repeatedly, ten times or more. V and J are TRBV6-5 and TRBJ2-2; 13 nucleotides align to TRBD2. CDR3 length: 14 amino acids. V dropped 10 bases and J dropped 5; count of bases not matched to a gene: 4. Germline CDR1 MNHEY, CDR2 SVGAGI. The CDR3 here is CAIRTSGSTGELFF. The CDR3 DNA sequence: TGTGCCATTAGGACTAGCGGGAGTACCGGGGAGCTGTTTTTT.

This chain connects TRBV27 to TRBJ1-1, with D possibly TRBD1 on 5 matching bases. The CDR3 spans 14 residues. V lost 0 bases and J 2 bases, leaving 7 bases between the germline ends. Germline values: CDR1 MNHEY, CDR2 SMNVEV (reference sequence). The CDR3 is CASSLSGGNTEAFF. The DNA for the CDR3 is TGTGCCAGCAGTTTATCGGGGGGAAACACTGAAGCTTTCTTT.

The chain carries TRBV6-5 and TRBJ2-3; no firm D call. Germline V gene data show CDR1 as MNHEY and CDR2 as SVGAGI. The CDR3 length is 13 residues. The V gene lost 4 bases and the J gene lost 4 bases, with 9 bases spanning the gap. CDR3 nucleotides: TGTGCCAGCAGTTCACACCTGGCAGATACGCAGTATTTT. It is translated as CASSSHLADTQYF.

The chain uses TRBV27 and TRBJ1-1, with D possibly matching TRBD1 (6 bases). The CDR3 runs to 15 residues. CDR1 and CDR2 (germline): MNHEY, SMNVEV (reference sequence). Trimming removed 3 bases at V and 4 bases at J, with 15 bases between. This CDR3 reads CASSFRRTVGTEAFF. The DNA of the CDR3 is TGTGCCAGCAGTTTCCGGCGGACAGTCGGCACTGAAGCTTTCTTT.

The chain uses TRBV19 and TRBJ2-7, with 7 bases fitting TRBD2. CDR1 is LNHDA, CDR2 SQIVND, per germline (reference sequence). V shed 0 bases, J shed 0 bases, and the junction held 2 bases outside the gene matches. This CDR3 contains 15 residues. Here the CDR3 reads CASSIELAHSYEQYF. Written as DNA, the CDR3 is TGTGCCAGTAGTATAGAACTAGCGCACTCCTACGAGCAGTACTTC.

V gene TRBV7-9 combines with J gene TRBJ2-3; tentative D call: TRBD2 (6 bases). Germline lookup yields CDR1 SEHNR and CDR2 FQNEAQ (reference sequence). V lost 3 bases and J lost 5, with 18 bases in between. This CDR3 is built from 16 residues. This CDR3 reads CASSLERAEIGDTQYF. The CDR3 DNA follows: TGTGCCAGCAGCTTGGAGCGGGCCGAGATTGGAGATACGCAGTATTTT.

J is TRBJ2-5 and V is TRBV9, with 10 bases that match TRBD2. The ends lost 0 bases at V and 4 bases at J; junction bases unmatched: 6. CDR3 size: 16 residues. Germline CDR1 SGDLS, CDR2 YYNGEE. The CDR3 reads CASSVGASGSGETQYF. For the CDR3, the DNA is TGTGCCAGCAGCGTAGGGGCTAGCGGGAGTGGAGAGACCCAGTACTTC.

The chain is built from TRBV18 and TRBJ2-3, with 12 bases fitting TRBD2. The germline gives CDR1 KGHSH, CDR2 LQKENI. The CDR3 has 16 residues. The ends lost 4 bases at V and 0 bases at J; junction bases unmatched: 2. The CDR3 coding sequence is TGTGCCAGCTCACGGACTAGCGGGACGAGCACAGATACGCAGTATTTT. Protein: CASSRTSGTSTDTQYF.

The chain employs TRBV19 and TRBJ2-5; D is perhaps TRBD1 (5 bases). V was clipped by 4 bases and J by 6 bases, with 15 bases between them. Germline CDR1 reads LNHDA; CDR2 reads SQIVND (reference sequence). The CDR3 length is 14 residues. The CDR3 protein is CASSNWQGRQTQYF. The CDR3 nucleotides read TGTGCCAGTAGTAACTGGCAGGGTAGACAGACCCAGTACTTC.

This clone came up once. The genes are TRBV5-1 and TRBJ2-5; D possibly corresponds to TRBD2 (7 bases). CDR3 length: 13 residues. V lost 5 bases to trimming and J lost 5 bases, with 13 bases between them. Germline CDR1 and CDR2: SGHRS and YFSETQ. CDR3 coding DNA: TGCGCCAGCAGTATTGGGGGGGCTGAGACCCAGTACTTC. Translated, it gives CASSIGGAETQYF.

This clone appeared a few times. CDR3: CASRGVGQGSGYTF. The CDR3 nucleotides read TGCGCCAGCAGGGGGGTCGGACAGGGCTCTGGCTACACCTTC. The V and J genes are TRBV4-1 and TRBJ1-2; 8 bases match TRBD1. The V segment lost 6 bases and the J segment 7 bases; nucleotides outside the gene matches: 10. The CDR3 has 14 amino acids. Germline V lookup: CDR1 MGHRA, CDR2 YSYEKL.

V gene TRBV19 combines with J gene TRBJ2-7; 8 bases agree with TRBD1. Germline loops: CDR1 LNHDA, CDR2 SQIVND (reference sequence). This CDR3 has 14 residues. After removal of 5 bases from V and 1 base from J, the junction contained 4 bases not matched to a gene. The CDR3 DNA reads as TGTGCCAGTAGTGTCGGGACAGGATCCTACGAGCAGTACTTC. Translation gives CASSVGTGSYEQYF.

The CDR3 here is CASGPLAGVLVGYSDTQYF. The DNA for the CDR3 is TGTGCCAGCGGGCCACTAGCGGGAGTCCTAGTGGGGTACTCAGATACGCAGTATTTT. The rearrangement joins TRBV27 to TRBJ2-3, with 11 bases aligning to TRBD2. Germline V lookup: CDR1 MNHEY, CDR2 SMNVEV (reference sequence). CDR3 size: 19 residues. The V and J ends lost 8 bases and 4 bases, in that order; junction bases with no gene match: 20.

The rearrangement links TRBV28 to TRBJ2-7; D is unresolved. Looked up from germline, CDR1 is MDHEN and CDR2 is SYDVKM. Trimming took off 6 bases at V and 2 bases at J, with 14 bases between the two ends. The CDR3 consists of 14 residues. The CDR3 loop is CASRLFGSTYEQYF. In DNA form, the CDR3 reads TGTGCCAGCAGGCTCTTCGGGTCCACCTACGAGCAGTACTTC.

V gene TRBV28 combines with J gene TRBJ2-1; perhaps TRBD2 as D (6 bases). Germline V CDR1 and CDR2: MDHEN, SYDVKM. The CDR3 runs 14 residues. The germline V and J ends were trimmed by 7 bases and 4 bases, with 14 bases remaining between them. CDR3 nucleotide sequence: TGTGCCAGCAACACCGGGAGAGGATACAATGAGCAGTTCTTC. This encodes CASNTGRGYNEQFF. Together with reference TRBV28 and TRBJ2-1, the CDR3 gives the full variable domain: DVKVTQSSRYLVKRTGEKVFLECVQDMDHENMFWYRQDPGLGLRLIYFSYDVKMKEKGDIPEGYSVSREKKERFSLILESASTNQTSMYLCASNTGRGYNEQFFGPGTRLTVL.

In DNA form, the CDR3 reads TGTGCCAGCAGCTTCGAAGGGGGCGCTTCGTACGAGCAGTACTTC. Residues: CASSFEGGASYEQYF. The V and J genes are TRBV7-9 and TRBJ2-7, with 7 bases that match TRBD1. Trimming at V came to 3 bases and at J to 4 bases, leaving 9 bases not matched to a gene. Germline V gene lookup returns CDR1 SEHNR and CDR2 FQNEAQ (reference sequence). The CDR3 has 15 amino acids.

J is TRBJ2-2 and V is TRBV2; a weak D match, TRBD1 (5 bases). The CDR3 totals 14 residues. V dropped 6 bases and J dropped 7 bases, with 15 bases sitting between them. Per the germline V gene, CDR1 is SNHLY and CDR2 is FYNNEI. The CDR3 is CASRLDTEIGELFF. Here the CDR3 DNA reads TGTGCCAGCAGATTGGACACCGAGATCGGGGAGCTGTTTTTT.

Details on this clone: One end of the junction does not line up with germline, which may come from a read error. CDR3 region: CASSWGESGEPVF. In DNA, the CDR3 is TGTGCCAGCAGCTGGGGGGAGAGCGGCGAACCTGTTTTT. This chain uses TRBV7-2 with TRBJ2-3; D may be TRBD2 (6 bases). The CDR3 totals 13 residues. Germline V gene lookup returns CDR1 SGHTA and CDR2 FQGNSA. Full variable domain (missing parts from reference TRBV7-2 and TRBJ2-3): GAGVSQSPSNKVTEKGKDVELRCDPISGHTALYWYRQSLGQGLEFLIYFQGNSAPDKSGLPSDRFSAERTGGSVSTLTIQRTQQEDSAVYLCASSWGESGEPVFGPGTRLTVL.

The chain links TRBV18 to TRBJ1-2; 8 positions match TRBD1. The CDR3 totals 15 residues. Germline V gene sequence: CDR1 KGHSH, CDR2 LQKENI. J gave up 4 bases and V 4 bases, and 8 bases lay outside the gene matches. DNA of the CDR3: TGTGCCAGCTCACTCTCCGACAGGGGAACCTATGGCTACACCTTC. This encodes CASSLSDRGTYGYTF.

The chain is built from TRBV28 and TRBJ2-2; D may be TRBD1 (6 bases). The CDR3 has 15 residues. V lost 8 bases to trimming and J lost 1 base, with 14 bases between them. The germline V gene encodes CDR1 MDHEN and CDR2 SYDVKM. The CDR3 here is CASGPRTENTGELFF. The CDR3 nucleotides read TGTGCCAGCGGACCCCGGACAGAGAACACCGGGGAGCTGTTTTTT.

The chain couples TRBV29-1 to TRBJ2-7; tentative D call: TRBD1 (6 bases). Trimming cost V 6 bases and J 3 bases, with 15 bases left between them. The CDR3 consists of 13 residues. Germline V gene sequence: CDR1 SQVTM, CDR2 ANQGSEA. In nucleotides, the CDR3 is TGCAGCGTCTCGGACAGTCTCCTCTACGAGCAGTACTTC. Protein sequence: CSVSDSLLYEQYF.

This clone was seen a handful of times. This chain joins TRBV7-2 and TRBJ2-1; TRBD2 matches at 7 bases. V trimming: 1 base; J trimming: 2 bases; junction bases outside the gene matches: 5. The CDR3 is made up of 16 amino acids. CDR1 is SGHTA and CDR2 is FQGNSA in the germline V gene. The CDR3 sequence: CASSLEGTTAYNEQFF. For the CDR3, the DNA is TGTGCCAGCAGCTTAGAGGGGACTACCGCCTACAATGAGCAGTTCTTC. Full variable domain (remainder filled in from reference TRBV7-2 and TRBJ2-1): GAGVSQSPSNKVTEKGKDVELRCDPISGHTALYWYRQSLGQGLEFLIYFQGNSAPDKSGLPSDRFSAERTGGSVSTLTIQRTQQEDSAVYLCASSLEGTTAYNEQFFGPGTRLTVL.

The rearrangement uses TRBV7-8 and TRBJ1-3; TRBD1 aligns across 7 bases. The CDR3 loop spans 16 amino acids. Unmatched junction bases numbered 7, after V lost 5 bases and J lost 0 bases. Germline CDR1 SGHVS, CDR2 FQNEAQ. The CDR3 here is CASSLQQGRSGNTIYF. For the CDR3, the DNA is TGTGCCAGCAGCCTCCAACAGGGGCGCTCTGGAAACACCATATATTTT. The full variable domain, in which reference TRBV7-8 and TRBJ1-3 provide the parts outside the CDR3, is GAGVSQSPRYKVAKRGQDVALRCDPISGHVSLFWYQQALGQGPEFLTYFQNEAQLDKSGLPSDRFFAERPEGSVSTLKIQRTQQEDSAVYLCASSLQQGRSGNTIYFGEGSWLTVV.

The chain is built from TRBV7-9 and TRBJ2-1, with 7 bases aligning to TRBD2. The CDR3 is made up of 15 amino acids. Trimming took 5 bases from V and 0 from J; bases not matched to a gene: 4. Germline V lookup: CDR1 SEHNR, CDR2 FQNEAQ (reference sequence). DNA for the CDR3: TGTGCCAGCAGCATACTAGCGCACTCCTACAATGAGCAGTTCTTC. This sequence encodes CASSILAHSYNEQFF.

J is TRBJ2-7 and V is TRBV24-1; TRBD2 is a possible D gene (5 bases). V dropped 4 bases and J dropped 2 bases, with 8 bases sitting between them. CDR3 length: 13 amino acids. Germline V gene lookup returns CDR1 KGHDR and CDR2 SFDVKD. This CDR3 is CATSDGETYEQYF. Written as DNA, the CDR3 is TGTGCCACCAGTGACGGGGAGACCTACGAGCAGTACTTC.

This clone has a count of ten or more. The V call is TRBV4-2, the J call TRBJ2-7, with D perhaps matching TRBD1 (6 bases). Germline loops: CDR1 LGHNA, CDR2 YNFKEQ. The CDR3 has 14 amino acids. The V and J ends lost 0 bases and 2 bases respectively, with 8 bases between them. Written as DNA, the CDR3 is TGTGCCAGCAGCCAAGAGACAGGACCCTACGAGCAGTACTTC. This sequence encodes CASSQETGPYEQYF.

The rearrangement joins TRBV7-9 to TRBJ1-1; no definite D call. Germline V gene sequence: CDR1 SEHNR, CDR2 FQNEAQ (reference sequence). This CDR3 has 14 amino acids. Trimming removed 3 bases from V and 3 bases from J, with 11 bases in between. DNA of the CDR3: TGTGCCAGCAGCTTCATCGTGGGCTACACTGAAGCTTTCTTT. Translation: CASSFIVGYTEAFF.

The rearrangement uses TRBV30 and TRBJ2-1, with 7 bases that match TRBD2. Germline lookup yields CDR1 GTSNPN and CDR2 SVGIG (reference sequence). J was trimmed by 12 bases and V by 3 bases; bases with no gene match: 17. The length of the CDR3 is 15 residues. DNA of the CDR3: TGTGCCTGGAGGCGAAGCGGGAACATTATCCAGGGGCAGTTCTTC. The encoded protein is CAWRRSGNIIQGQFF.